This T cell receptor (beta chain) originates from a study of CD8+ T cells in alopecia areata. General observations from the study: Administration of tofacitinib significantly diminished scalp clonality and expanded CD8+ clones within the top 100.

CDR1 is ENHRY and CDR2 is SYGVKD in the germline V gene. This CDR3 is 15 amino acids long. Trimming removed 3 bases at V and 9 bases at J, with 15 bases between. It was cDNA, reverse transcribed from extracted RNA, that served as the sequencing template. Profiling relied on immunoSEQ multiplex PCR, and the TCRdb table lists in-frame clones only, not all of them. The table lists about 180,000 clones, 45% to 60% of them singletons, with 10% in the top ten. The treatment is: oral pan-JAK inhibitor, 5-10 mg twice daily. Of note for this clone: Its target is not known.

The chain carries TRBV10-3 and TRBJ1-6; tentatively, D is TRBD1 (6 bases). Sequenced here: CD8+ T cells sorted from blood, sampled around week 54, from a patient treated with tofacitinib. The receptor's source is a human donor with alopecia areata. The CDR3 is CAISDRTEVGSPLHF. The DNA for the CDR3 is TGTGCCATCAGTGATCGGACAGAAGTAGGTTCACCCCTCCACTTT.